This TCR beta chain was sequenced in a study of OX40 agonist ivuxolimab in advanced cancers. Germline-derived CDR1 and CDR2 are LNHDA and SQIVND (reference sequence). The CDR3 runs to 14 residues. With 4 bases removed from V and 0 bases from J, the gap between germline ends came to 6 bases. Autoimmune disease history or systemic immunosuppression led to patients being barred. Researchers took blood at baseline, on cycle 4 day 1, and on cycle 7 day 1. Clones were read by immunoSEQ multiplex PCR, and TCRdb kept only the in-frame ones, dropping some. The sample has 55,000 to 70,000 clones, 80% to 90% seen once.

The receptor comes from an adult with an advanced solid tumor such as melanoma, head and neck, liver or kidney cancer. The V call is TRBV19, the J call TRBJ2-2, with D hard to call. This material consisted of CD4+ or CD8+ T cells sorted from blood, taken in a trial of the OX40 agonist ivuxolimab. CDR3 sequence: CASSSGANTGELFF. The CDR3 nucleotides are TGTGCCAGTAGTAGCGGAGCGAACACCGGGGAGCTGTTTTTT.